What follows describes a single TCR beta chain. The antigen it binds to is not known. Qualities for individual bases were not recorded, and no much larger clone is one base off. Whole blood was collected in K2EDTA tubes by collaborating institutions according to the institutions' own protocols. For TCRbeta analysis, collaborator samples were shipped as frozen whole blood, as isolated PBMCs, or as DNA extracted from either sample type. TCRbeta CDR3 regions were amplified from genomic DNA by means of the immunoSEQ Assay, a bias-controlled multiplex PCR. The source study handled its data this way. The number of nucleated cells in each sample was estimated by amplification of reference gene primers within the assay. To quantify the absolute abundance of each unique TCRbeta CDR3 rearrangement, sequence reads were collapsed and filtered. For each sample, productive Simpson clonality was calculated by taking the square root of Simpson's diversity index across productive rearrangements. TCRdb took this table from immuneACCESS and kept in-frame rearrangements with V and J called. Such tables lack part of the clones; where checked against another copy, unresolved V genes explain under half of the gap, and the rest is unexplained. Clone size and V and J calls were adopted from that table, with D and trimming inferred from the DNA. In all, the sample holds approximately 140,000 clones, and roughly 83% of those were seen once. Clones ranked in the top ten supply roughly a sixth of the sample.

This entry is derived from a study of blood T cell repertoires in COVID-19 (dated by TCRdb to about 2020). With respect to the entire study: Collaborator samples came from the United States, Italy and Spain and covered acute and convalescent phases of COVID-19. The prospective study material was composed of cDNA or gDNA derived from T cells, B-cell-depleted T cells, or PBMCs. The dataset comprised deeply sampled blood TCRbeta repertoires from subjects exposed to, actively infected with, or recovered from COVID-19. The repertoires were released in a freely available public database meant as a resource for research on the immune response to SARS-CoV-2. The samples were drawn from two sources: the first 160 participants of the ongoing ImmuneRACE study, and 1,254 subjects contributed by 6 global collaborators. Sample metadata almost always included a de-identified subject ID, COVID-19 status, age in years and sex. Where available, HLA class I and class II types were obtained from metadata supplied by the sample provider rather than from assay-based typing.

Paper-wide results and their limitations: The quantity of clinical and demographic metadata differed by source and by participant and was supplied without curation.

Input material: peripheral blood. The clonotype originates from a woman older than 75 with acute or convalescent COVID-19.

The CDR3 protein sequence reads: CASSPGLAGSFNEQFF. The DNA is as follows: TGTGCCAGCAGCCCAGGACTAGCGGGATCATTCAATGAGCAGTTCTTC. The V and J segments used are TRBV11-2 and TRBJ2-1, with 12 central nucleotides matching TRBD2. Here V drops 5 bases and J drops 6 bases, and the junction holds 8 bases not matched to any gene. The CDR3, from cysteine to phenylalanine, totals 16 residues. CDR3 DNA only is kept here, 48 bases in frame from base 1. Taken from the germline V gene, the CDR1 and CDR2 loops are SGHAT and FQNNGV.